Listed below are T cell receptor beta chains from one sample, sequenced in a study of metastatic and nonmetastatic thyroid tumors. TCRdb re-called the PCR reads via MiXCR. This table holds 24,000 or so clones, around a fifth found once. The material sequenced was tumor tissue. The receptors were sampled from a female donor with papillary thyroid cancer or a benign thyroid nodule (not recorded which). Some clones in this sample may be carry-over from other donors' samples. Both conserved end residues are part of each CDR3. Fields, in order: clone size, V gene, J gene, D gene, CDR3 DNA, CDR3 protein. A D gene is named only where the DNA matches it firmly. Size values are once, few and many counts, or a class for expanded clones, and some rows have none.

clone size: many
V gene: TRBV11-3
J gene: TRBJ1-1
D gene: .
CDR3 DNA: TGTGCCAGCAGCTTGGGTGACAGGGAAGCTTTCTTT
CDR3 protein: CASSLGDREAFF

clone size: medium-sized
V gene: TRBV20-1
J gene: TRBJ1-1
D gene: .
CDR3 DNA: TGCAGTGCTAGAGTTTTTTACAACGAGGATGCTGAAGCTTTCTTT
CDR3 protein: CSARVFYNEDAEAFF

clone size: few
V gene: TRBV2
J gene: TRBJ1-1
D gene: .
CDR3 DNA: TGTGCCAGCAGTGAAGCGCTTCCAGGGAACACTGAAGCTTTCTTT
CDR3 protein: CASSEALPGNTEAFF

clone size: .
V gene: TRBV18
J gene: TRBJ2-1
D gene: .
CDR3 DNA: TGTGCCAGCTCACCACCGGGCAGTGATAAGAGCTCCTACAATGAGCAGTTCTTC
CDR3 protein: CASSPPGSDKSSYNEQFF

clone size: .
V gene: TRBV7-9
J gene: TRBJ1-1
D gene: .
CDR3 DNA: TGTGCCAGCAGCCCCTCGAGGGGAATGAACACTGAAGCTTTCTTT
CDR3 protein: CASSPSRGMNTEAFF

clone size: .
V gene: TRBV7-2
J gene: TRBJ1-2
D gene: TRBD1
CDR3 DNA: TGTGCCAGCAGCTTGGGGACAGGGGGTTTTAGTGGCTACACCTTC
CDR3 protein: CASSLGTGGFSGYTF

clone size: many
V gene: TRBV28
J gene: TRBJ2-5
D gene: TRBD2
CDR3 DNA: TGTGCCAGCAGGGAGCGGGAGAGATGGGAGACCCAGTACTTC
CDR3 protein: CASRERERWETQYF

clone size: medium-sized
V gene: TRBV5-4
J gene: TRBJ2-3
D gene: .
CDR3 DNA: TGTGCCAGCAGCTTGGTGTCTACAACCACAGATACGCAGTATTTT
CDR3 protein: CASSLVSTTTDTQYF

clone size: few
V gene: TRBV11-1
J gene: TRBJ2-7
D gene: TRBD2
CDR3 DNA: TGTGCCAGCACGGGGAGGAACAAAGCGGGAGGGCCGCTCGAGCAGTACTTC
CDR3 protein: CASTGRNKAGGPLEQYF

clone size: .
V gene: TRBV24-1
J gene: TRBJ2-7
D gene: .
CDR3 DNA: TGTGCCACCAGTGATTTTCGCGACGGCCAGTTAGTGGCTTACGAGCAGTACTTC
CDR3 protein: CATSDFRDGQLVAYEQYF

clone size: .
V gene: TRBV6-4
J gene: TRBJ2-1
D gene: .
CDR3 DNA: TGTGCCAGCAGTGATAGCCAGAGCTCCTACAATGAGCAGTTCTTC
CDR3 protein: CASSDSQSSYNEQFF

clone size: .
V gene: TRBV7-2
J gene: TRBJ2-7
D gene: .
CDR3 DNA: TGTGCCAGCAGCTTCTTGGGCACGCAGCAGTACTTC
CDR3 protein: CASSFLGTQQYF

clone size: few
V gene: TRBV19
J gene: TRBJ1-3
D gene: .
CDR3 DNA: TGTGCCAGTAGTATTTCATTGACAGCGGGCAACACCATATATTTT
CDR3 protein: CASSISLTAGNTIYF

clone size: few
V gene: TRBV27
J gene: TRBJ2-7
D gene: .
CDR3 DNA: TGTGCCAGCAGTCGGGGGGGACAGGTCTACGAGCAGTACTTC
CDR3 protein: CASSRGGQVYEQYF

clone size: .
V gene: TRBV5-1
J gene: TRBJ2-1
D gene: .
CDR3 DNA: TGCGCCAGCAGCTTGGCAGGGGACGCCTACAATGAGCAGTTCTTC
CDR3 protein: CASSLAGDAYNEQFF

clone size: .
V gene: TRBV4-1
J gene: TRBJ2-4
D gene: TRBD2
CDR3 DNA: TGCGCCAGCAGCCAAGAAGGGACTAGGGATAACATTCAGTACTTC
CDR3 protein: CASSQEGTRDNIQYF

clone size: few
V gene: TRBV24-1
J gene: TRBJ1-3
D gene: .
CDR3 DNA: TGTGCCACCAGTGACCCCAGGGTGACTGGAAACACCATATATTTT
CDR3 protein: CATSDPRVTGNTIYF

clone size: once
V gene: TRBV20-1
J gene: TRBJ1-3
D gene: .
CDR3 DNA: TGCAGTGCTAGAGGCGGACAAAGGACAGATGGAAACACCATATATTTT
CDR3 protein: CSARGGQRTDGNTIYF

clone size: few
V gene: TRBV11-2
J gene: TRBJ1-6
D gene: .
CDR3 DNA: TGTGCCAGCAGCGGACAGCCTACAGGGATCAGTTCACCCCTCCACTTT
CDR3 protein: CASSGQPTGISSPLHF

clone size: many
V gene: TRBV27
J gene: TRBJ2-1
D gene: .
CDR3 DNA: TGTGCCAGCAGGGGGGCAGGGTCGGGCAATGAGCAGTTCTTC
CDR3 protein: CASRGAGSGNEQFF

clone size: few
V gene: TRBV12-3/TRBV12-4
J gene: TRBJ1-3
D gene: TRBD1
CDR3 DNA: TGTGCCAGCAGGGGACAGGCTCACTCTGTAAACACCATATATTTT
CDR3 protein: CASRGQAHSVNTIYF

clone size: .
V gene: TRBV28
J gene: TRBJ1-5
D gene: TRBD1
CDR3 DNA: TGTGCCAGTAGCTCTGACAGGGTCCGTCAGACCCAGCATTTT
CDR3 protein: CASSSDRVRQTQHF

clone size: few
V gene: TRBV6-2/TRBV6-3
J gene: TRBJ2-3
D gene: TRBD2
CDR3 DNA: TGTGCCAGCAGTTTGATGGGGACTAGCGGGAGGGCAGATACGCAGTATTTT
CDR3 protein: CASSLMGTSGRADTQYF

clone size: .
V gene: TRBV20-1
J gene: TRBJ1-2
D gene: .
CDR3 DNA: TGCAGTGCGCGGGACATATCTAACTATGGCTACACCTTC
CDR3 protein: CSARDISNYGYTF

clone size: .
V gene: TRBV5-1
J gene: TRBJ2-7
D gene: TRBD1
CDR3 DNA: TGCGCCAGCAGCGTCCGGGACAGAGGTTACGAGCAGTACTTC
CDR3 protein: CASSVRDRGYEQYF

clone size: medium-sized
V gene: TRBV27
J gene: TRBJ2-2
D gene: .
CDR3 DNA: TGTGCCAGCAGTTTCCGGTGGACCGGGGAGCTGTTTTTT
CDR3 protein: CASSFRWTGELFF

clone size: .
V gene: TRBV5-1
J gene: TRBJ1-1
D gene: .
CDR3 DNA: TGCGCCAGCAGCTTATCTGGAGGGTACAGTGAAGCTTTCTTT
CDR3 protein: CASSLSGGYSEAFF

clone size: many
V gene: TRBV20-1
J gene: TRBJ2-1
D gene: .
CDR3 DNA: TGCAGTGCTAAGGTGGACCGAACCTACAATGAGCAGTTCTTC
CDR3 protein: CSAKVDRTYNEQFF

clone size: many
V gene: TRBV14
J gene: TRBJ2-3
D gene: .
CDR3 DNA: TGTGCCAGCAGCCGTGACCGGACAGATACGCAGTATTTT
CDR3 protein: CASSRDRTDTQYF

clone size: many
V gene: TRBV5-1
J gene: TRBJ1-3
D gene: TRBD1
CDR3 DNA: TGCGCCAGCAGCCGGGGAGGGGGCACTGGAAACACCATATATTTT
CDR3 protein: CASSRGGGTGNTIYF

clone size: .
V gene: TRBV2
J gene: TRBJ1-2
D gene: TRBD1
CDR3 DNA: TGTGCCAGCAGCGCCCCGGGACAGGGGGCGTCTGGCTACACCTTC
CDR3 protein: CASSAPGQGASGYTF

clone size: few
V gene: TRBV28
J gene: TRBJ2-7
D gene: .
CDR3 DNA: TGTGCCAGCATCACCCTAGTGGGGGTGAGTCGGGGGCCTTCCTACGAGCAGTACTTC
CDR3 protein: CASITLVGVSRGPSYEQYF

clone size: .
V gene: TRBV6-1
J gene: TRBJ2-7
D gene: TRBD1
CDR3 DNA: TGTGCCAGCAGTGAAGTGGGGACAGGGTTCTACGAGCAGTACTTC
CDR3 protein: CASSEVGTGFYEQYF

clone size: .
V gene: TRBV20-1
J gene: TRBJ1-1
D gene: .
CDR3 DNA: TGCAGTGCTTTTGTCCAGGGGACTGAAGCTTTCTTT
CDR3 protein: CSAFVQGTEAFF

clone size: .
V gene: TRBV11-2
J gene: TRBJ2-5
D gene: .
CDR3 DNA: TGTGCCAGCAGCTTAAGATCCGGGACACAGTACTTC
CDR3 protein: CASSLRSGTQYF

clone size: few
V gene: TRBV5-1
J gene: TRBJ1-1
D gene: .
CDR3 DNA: TGCGCCAGCAGCATGGGAGGAGGGGAGCCTGAAGCTTTCTTT
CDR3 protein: CASSMGGGEPEAFF

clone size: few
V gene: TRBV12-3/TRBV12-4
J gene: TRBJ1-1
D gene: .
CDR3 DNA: TGTGCCAGCAGTTGGACGGTGAACACTGAAGCTTTCTTT
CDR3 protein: CASSWTVNTEAFF

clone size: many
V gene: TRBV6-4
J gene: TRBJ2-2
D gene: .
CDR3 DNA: TGTGCCAGCAGACTAGCGAACACCGGGGAGCTGTTTTTT
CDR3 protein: CASRLANTGELFF

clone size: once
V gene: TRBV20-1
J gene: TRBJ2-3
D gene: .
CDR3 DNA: TGCAGTGCTAGAGATCCCCAGTGGGGCACAGATACGCAGTATTTT
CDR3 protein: CSARDPQWGTDTQYF

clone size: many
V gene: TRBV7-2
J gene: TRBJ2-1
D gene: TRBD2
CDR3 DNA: TGTGCCAGCAGCAGGACTAGCGGGACCCCCTACAATGAGCAGTTCTTC
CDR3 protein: CASSRTSGTPYNEQFF

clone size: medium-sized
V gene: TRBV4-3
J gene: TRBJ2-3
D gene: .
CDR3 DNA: TGCGCCAGCAGCGAAAGACTCGCTAAGGATACGCAGTATTTT
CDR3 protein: CASSERLAKDTQYF

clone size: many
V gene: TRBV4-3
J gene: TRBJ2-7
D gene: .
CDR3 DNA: TGCGCCAGCAGCCAAGAGCCTGCCTACGAGCAGTACTTC
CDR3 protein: CASSQEPAYEQYF

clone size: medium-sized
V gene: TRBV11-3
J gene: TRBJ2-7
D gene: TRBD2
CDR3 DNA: TGTGCCAGCAGCCATCCCAAGGGGCTAGCGGGAGGTGCCGAGCAGTACTTC
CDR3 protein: CASSHPKGLAGGAEQYF

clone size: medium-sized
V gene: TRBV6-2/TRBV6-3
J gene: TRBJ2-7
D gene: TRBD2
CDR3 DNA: TGTGCCAGCAGGGAGACTAGCACGACCTACGAGCAGTACTTC
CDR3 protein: CASRETSTTYEQYF

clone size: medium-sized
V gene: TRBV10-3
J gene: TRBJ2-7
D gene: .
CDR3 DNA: TGTGCCGGCGATCGCGGAGGGAGCGGTTACGAGCAGTACTTC
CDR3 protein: CAGDRGGSGYEQYF

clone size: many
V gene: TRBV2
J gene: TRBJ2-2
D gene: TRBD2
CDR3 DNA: TGTGCCAGCAGTGAAGGGGGGAGGGAGACGGGAACCGGGGAGCTGTTTTTT
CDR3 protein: CASSEGGRETGTGELFF